The 4 T cell receptor beta chains given below trace back to one sample, sequenced in a study of cytomegalovirus exposure and HLA in healthy donors. The PCR used 60 Vbeta and 13 Jbeta primers. The assay was immunoSEQ multiplex PCR, and TCRdb's table has in-frame clones only and misses some. This table has 120,000 or so clones, over 70% appearing once. The sample taken for sequencing was PBMCs. The receptors derive from a woman in her 40s in good health and CMV-seropositive.

This clone appeared a single time. The CDR3 is CASSLGRGRGYSNQPQHF. The CDR3 nucleotides are TGTGCCAGCAGCTTGGGACGGGGTCGGGGGTATAGCAATCAGCCCCAGCATTTT. The chain combines TRBV5-6 with TRBJ1-5; D is perhaps TRBD1 (5 bases). The germline V gene encodes CDR1 SGHDT and CDR2 YYEEEE. The V and J ends lost 0 bases and 0 bases respectively, with 16 bases between them. The length of the CDR3 is 18 residues.

The V and J genes are TRBV9 and TRBJ2-5; weak D call: TRBD1 (6 bases). With 0 bases removed from V and 5 bases from J, the gap between germline ends came to 8 bases. This CDR3 has 13 amino acids. Germline-derived CDR1 and CDR2 are SGDLS and YYNGEE. The CDR3 is CASSVARGETQYF. CDR3 nucleotide sequence: TGTGCCAGCAGCGTAGCTAGGGGGGAGACCCAGTACTTC.

This chain links TRBV6-6 with TRBJ2-5; 9 nucleotides align to TRBD1. Trimming at V came to 5 bases and at J to 5 bases, leaving 6 bases not matched to a gene. This CDR3 has 14 residues. Germline CDR1 is MNHNY and CDR2 is SVGAGI (reference sequence). Written as DNA, the CDR3 is TGTGCCAGCAGTCGGACAGGGGTGGGGGAGACCCAGTACTTC. This translates into CASSRTGVGETQYF.

This clone was detected a few times. This rearrangement joins TRBV9 to TRBJ1-1; D remains ambiguous. Germline CDR1 and CDR2: SGDLS and YYNGEE. V was shortened by 3 bases and J by 0 bases, with 15 bases between the two germline ends. This CDR3 comprises 16 residues. Here the CDR3 reads CASSASTSPMNTEAFF. The CDR3 DNA sequence: TGTGCCAGCAGCGCTTCAACTTCGCCTATGAACACTGAAGCTTTCTTT.